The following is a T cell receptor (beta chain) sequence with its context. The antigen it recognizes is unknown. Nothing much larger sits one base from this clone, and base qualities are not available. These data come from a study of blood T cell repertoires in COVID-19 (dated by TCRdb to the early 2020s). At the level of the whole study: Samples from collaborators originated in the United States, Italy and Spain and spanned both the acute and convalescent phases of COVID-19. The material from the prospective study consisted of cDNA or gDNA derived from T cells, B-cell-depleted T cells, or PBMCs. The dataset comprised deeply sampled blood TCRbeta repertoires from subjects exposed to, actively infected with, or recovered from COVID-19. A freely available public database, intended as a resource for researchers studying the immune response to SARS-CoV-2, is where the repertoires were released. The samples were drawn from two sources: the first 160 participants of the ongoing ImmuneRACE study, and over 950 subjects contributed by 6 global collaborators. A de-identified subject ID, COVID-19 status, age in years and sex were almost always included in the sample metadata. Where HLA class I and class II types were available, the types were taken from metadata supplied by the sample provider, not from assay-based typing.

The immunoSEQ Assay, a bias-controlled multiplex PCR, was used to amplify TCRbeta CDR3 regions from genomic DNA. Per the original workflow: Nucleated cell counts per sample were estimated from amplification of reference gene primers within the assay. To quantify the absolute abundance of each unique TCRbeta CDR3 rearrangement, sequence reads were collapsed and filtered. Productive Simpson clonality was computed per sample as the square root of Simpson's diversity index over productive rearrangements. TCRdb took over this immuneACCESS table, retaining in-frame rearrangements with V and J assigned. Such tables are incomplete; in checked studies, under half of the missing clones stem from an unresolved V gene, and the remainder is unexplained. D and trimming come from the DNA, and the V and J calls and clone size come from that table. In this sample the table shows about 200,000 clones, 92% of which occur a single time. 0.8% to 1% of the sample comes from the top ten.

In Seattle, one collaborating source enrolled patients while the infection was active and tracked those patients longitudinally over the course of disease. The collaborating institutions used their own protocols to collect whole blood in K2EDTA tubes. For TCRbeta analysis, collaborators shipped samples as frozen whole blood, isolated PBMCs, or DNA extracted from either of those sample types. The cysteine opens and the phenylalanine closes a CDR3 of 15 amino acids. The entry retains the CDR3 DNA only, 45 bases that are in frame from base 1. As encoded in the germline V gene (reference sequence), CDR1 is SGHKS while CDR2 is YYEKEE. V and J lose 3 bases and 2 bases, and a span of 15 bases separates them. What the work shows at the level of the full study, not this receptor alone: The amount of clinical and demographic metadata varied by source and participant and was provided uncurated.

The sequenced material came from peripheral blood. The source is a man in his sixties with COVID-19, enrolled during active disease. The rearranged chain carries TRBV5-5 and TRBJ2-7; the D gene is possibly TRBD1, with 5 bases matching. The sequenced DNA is TGTGCCAGCAGCTGGCCCCGACCGGACACCTACGAGCAGTACTTC. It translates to CASSWPRPDTYEQYF.